The next 13 T cell receptor beta chains were all read from a single sample in a study of cytomegalovirus exposure and HLA in healthy donors. Researchers ran the PCR with 60 Vbeta and 13 Jbeta primers. Method: immunoSEQ multiplex PCR; TCRdb's copy keeps in-frame clones and lacks some. In the table there are 95,000 to 120,000 clones, over 55% of which are singletons. Sequenced sample: PBMCs. These receptors originate from a man aged 18-30 years in good health and CMV-seropositive.

The V call is TRBV6-1, the J call TRBJ1-5, with D possibly TRBD1 on 5 matching bases. Germline V gives CDR1 MNHNS, CDR2 SASEGT. V lost 11 bases and J 4 bases, leaving 18 bases between the germline ends. There are 14 residues in the CDR3. CDR3 coding DNA: TGTGCCTCCCGGTTCGTAGGGGTTAATCAGCCCCAGCATTTT. As protein: CASRFVGVNQPQHF.

The J gene is TRBJ1-2, the V gene TRBV7-9; TRBD1 might be the D (6 bases). Germline V gene lookup returns CDR1 SEHNR and CDR2 FQNEAQ (reference sequence). The CDR3 has 12 residues. As DNA, the CDR3 is TGTGCGCCGGGGGGGGGCGACGATGGCTACACCTTC. As protein: CAPGGGDDGYTF. Based on the CDR3 plus reference TRBV7-9 and TRBJ1-2, the full variable domain is DTGVSQNPRHKITKRGQNVTFRCDPISEHNRLYWYRQTLGQGPEFLTYFQNEAQLEKSRLLSDRFSAERPKGSFSTLEIQRTEQGDSAMYLCAPGGGDDGYTFGSGTRLTVV.

This chain links TRBV18 with TRBJ2-7; D uncertain. This CDR3 spans 12 amino acids. Deletions cut 2 bases from V and 7 bases from J, with 9 bases between. CDR1 KGHSH and CDR2 LQKENI come from the germline V gene. The CDR3 sequence: CASSPWEREQYV. Here the CDR3 DNA reads TGTGCCAGCTCACCATGGGAACGGGAGCAGTACGTC.

The chain recombines TRBV5-6 with TRBJ1-5; tentatively, D is TRBD1 (5 bases). Germline V CDR1 and CDR2: SGHDT, YYEEEE. CDR3 length: 17 residues. V lost 1 base and J 7 bases, leaving 21 bases between the germline ends. The CDR3 bases are TGTGCCAGCAGCTTGTTCGGTTTGCAGGGTGGAAGCCAGCCCCAGCATTTT. Translated: CASSLFGLQGGSQPQHF.

This sequence joins TRBV6-1 and TRBJ1-2, with a tentative D call TRBD1 (6 bases). This CDR3 region has 15 residues. Between the trimmed V and J ends, which lost 3 bases and 5 bases, there was a span of 16 bases. Germline V gene lookup returns CDR1 MNHNS and CDR2 SASEGT. The CDR3 nucleotides read TGTGCCAGCAGTGATCAGGGGTGGTTGGTTTATGGCTACACCTTC. This codes for CASSDQGWLVYGYTF.

A few counts support this clone. V gene TRBV28 combines with J gene TRBJ2-5; 9 bases are shared with TRBD2. Germline CDR1 reads MDHEN; CDR2 reads SYDVKM. V dropped 2 bases and J dropped 3; count of bases not matched to a gene: 7. The CDR3 loop spans 16 amino acids. In DNA form, the CDR3 reads TGTGCCAGCAGTTTAAAGCTTGCGGGGGGGAAAGAGACCCAGTACTTC. Encoded protein: CASSLKLAGGKETQYF.

This sequence joins TRBV7-3 and TRBJ2-3, with D maybe TRBD2 (6 bases). From germline, CDR1 is SGHTA and CDR2 FQGTGA. Deletions cut 2 bases from V and 2 bases from J, with 26 bases between. The CDR3 runs to 20 residues. The CDR3 here is CASSLGFLIQRDSNTDTQYF. The CDR3 coding sequence is TGTGCCAGCAGCTTAGGTTTTCTTATACAAAGGGACTCTAACACAGATACGCAGTATTTT.

This clone was observed a few times. The genes are TRBV15 and TRBJ2-7; possible D gene TRBD1, 6 bases. The V and J ends lost 1 base and 1 base respectively, with 8 bases between them. CDR3 size: 14 residues. Germline CDR1 and CDR2: LNHNV and YYDKDF (reference sequence). The CDR3 spells CATSRGRGSYEQYV. Written as DNA, the CDR3 is TGTGCCACCAGCAGAGGCAGGGGTTCCTACGAGCAGTACGTC.

This chain joins TRBV10-2 and TRBJ2-5, with D possibly being TRBD2 (6 bases). Per germline, CDR1 WSHSY and CDR2 SAAADI. V lost 8 bases, J lost 5 bases, and 15 bases lay in between. The CDR3 is 13 residues long. In DNA, the CDR3 is TGCGCCAGCGGCGGACCGGGGGACGAGACCCAGTACTTC. Its translation is CASGGPGDETQYF.

This clone was recorded a few times. V is TRBV30 and J is TRBJ2-5; D perhaps matches TRBD1 (5 bases). The CDR3 length is 13 residues. Germline CDR1 and CDR2: GTSNPN and SVGIG (reference sequence). Trimming shortened V by 2 bases and J by 7 bases, and 14 bases separated the two germline ends. CDR3 sequence (DNA): TGTGCCTGGAGTCCTATTGCAGGGATGACCCAGTACTTC. Protein sequence: CAWSPIAGMTQYF.

This chain joins TRBV6-1 and TRBJ1-2, with D unclear. The CDR3 has 12 amino acids. V lost 6 bases and J lost 8, with 13 bases in between. The germline CDR1 and CDR2 sequences are MNHNS and SASEGT. CDR3 in DNA: TGTGCCAGCAGCTTCCGGGTCGGGGGCTACACCTTC. It is translated as CASSFRVGGYTF.

In its sample, this clone was seen a few times. The CDR3 loop reads CATRASGGIGELFF. For the CDR3, the DNA is TGTGCCACCCGCGCTTCTGGGGGGATCGGGGAGCTGTTTTTT. The rearrangement joins TRBV28 to TRBJ2-2; TRBD2 might be the D (6 bases). Trimming removed 10 bases from V and 7 bases from J, with 19 bases in between. The CDR3 is 14 amino acids. CDR1 is MDHEN, CDR2 SYDVKM, per germline.

The sample holds many counts of this clone. The rearrangement joins TRBV15 to TRBJ2-1; TRBD1 might be the D (5 bases). The CDR3 is 15 residues long. Looked up from germline, CDR1 is LNHNV and CDR2 is YYDKDF (reference sequence). Trimming took off 0 bases at V and 6 bases at J, with 12 bases between the two ends. The CDR3 nucleotides read TGTGCCACCAGCAGAGAGGTAGGGGCCCCCAATGAGCAGTTCTTC. Encoded protein: CATSREVGAPNEQFF.